One sample yielded the 15 T cell receptor beta chains listed below, sequenced in a study of blood T cell repertoires in COVID-19. Data came from immunoSEQ multiplex PCR; TCRdb stores just in-frame clones and leaves some out. The table shows 150,000 to 200,000 clones, with about 82% occurring only once. Material for sequencing was PBMCs or T cells enriched from blood (not recorded which). The source of these receptors is a woman aged 30 to 39 who had recovered from COVID-19.

This chain links TRBV19 with TRBJ1-6; unclear D gene. The V end was cut by 5 bases, the J end by 7 bases, with 18 bases between. Germline CDR1 reads LNHDA; CDR2 reads SQIVND (reference sequence). The CDR3 has 16 residues. The CDR3 loop is CASSAVYDGGNSPLHF. The CDR3 DNA follows: TGTGCCAGTAGTGCCGTGTACGACGGAGGCAATTCACCCCTCCACTTT.

Worth noting for this clone: The junction shows a germline mismatch at one end, possibly a read error. The chain uses TRBV7-9 and TRBJ2-2, with D hard to call. The CDR3 loop spans 14 amino acids. The germline gives CDR1 SEHNR, CDR2 FQNEAQ (reference sequence). The CDR3 coding sequence is TGTGCCAGCAGCTCGACACGGAACGCCGGGGAGCTGTTTTTT. Translation gives CASSSTRNAGELFF.

The genes are TRBV28 and TRBJ1-2; no firm D call. CDR3 length: 10 residues. V lost 10 bases to trimming and J lost 5 bases, with 8 bases between them. Germline values: CDR1 MDHEN, CDR2 SYDVKM. Here the CDR3 reads CATRSYGYTF. The CDR3 nucleotides read TGTGCCACCCGCAGTTATGGCTACACCTTC.

The gene calls are TRBV10-3 and TRBJ2-7; 9 nucleotides agree with TRBD1. Germline CDR1 is ENHRY and CDR2 is SYGVKD. This CDR3 is built from 14 residues. V shed 1 base, J shed 5 bases, and the junction held 3 bases outside the gene matches. In DNA, the CDR3 is TGTGCCATCAGTGAGTACGGGACAGGGAACGAGCAGTACTTC. It codes for CAISEYGTGNEQYF.

V usage is TRBV5-1 and J usage is TRBJ1-3; a possible D gene is TRBD1 (6 bases). CDR3 length: 15 amino acids. Trimming removed 4 bases from V and 4 bases from J, with 15 bases in between. Germline V gene data show CDR1 as SGHRS and CDR2 as YFSETQ. CDR3 protein: CASSETGIMGNTIYF. In DNA, the CDR3 is TGCGCCAGCAGCGAAACAGGGATTATGGGAAACACCATATATTTT.

The gene calls are TRBV4-2 and TRBJ2-7, with D possibly being TRBD2 (5 bases). Germline loops: CDR1 LGHNA, CDR2 YNFKEQ. Trimming pared 1 base from V and 5 bases from J, leaving 18 bases between. CDR3 length equals 16 residues. The CDR3 spells CASSQVVVRGIHEQYF. CDR3 sequence (DNA): TGTGCCAGCAGCCAAGTGGTGGTCCGGGGTATCCACGAGCAGTACTTC.

The chain links TRBV28 to TRBJ1-5, with D possibly being TRBD1 (6 bases). The germline gives CDR1 MDHEN, CDR2 SYDVKM. V shed 9 bases and J shed 7 bases, with 13 bases lying between them. The CDR3 extends over 12 amino acids. The CDR3 loop reads CASTGMKQPQHF. The CDR3 DNA reads TGTGCCAGTACAGGGATGAAACAGCCCCAGCATTTT.

CDR3 in DNA: TGTGCCAGCAGTGAAGATAACTCCTATAATTCACCCCTCCACTTT. Translation: CASSEDNSYNSPLHF. The gene calls are TRBV2 and TRBJ1-6; D unclear. Germline CDR1 is SNHLY and CDR2 is FYNNEI. Between the trimmed V and J ends, which lost 1 base and 0 bases, there was a span of 4 bases. The CDR3 has 15 amino acids. Full variable domain (remainder filled in from reference TRBV2 and TRBJ1-6): EPEVTQTPSHQVTQMGQEVILRCVPISNHLYFYWYRQILGQKVEFLVSFYNNEISEKSEIFDDQFSVERPDGSNFTLKIRSTKLEDSAMYFCASSEDNSYNSPLHFGNGTRLTVT.

The chain couples TRBV5-6 to TRBJ2-7, with D possibly matching TRBD1 (6 bases). Trimming left V 4 bases short and J 2 bases short, with 16 bases between. The CDR3 sequence is 15 residues long. CDR1 SGHDT and CDR2 YYEEEE come from the germline V gene. CDR3 nucleotides: TGTGCCAGCAGCCCGGTAGGGGGTAGGACCTACGAGCAGTACTTC. It encodes CASSPVGGRTYEQYF. Full variable domain (outside the CDR3, taken from reference TRBV5-6 and TRBJ2-7): DAGVTQSPTHLIKTRGQQVTLRCSPKSGHDTVSWYQQALGQGPQFIFQYYEEEERQRGNFPDRFSGHQFPNYSSELNVNALLLGDSALYLCASSPVGGRTYEQYFGPGTRLTVT.

The chain employs TRBV7-6 and TRBJ1-4; 9 bases align to TRBD1. The V and J ends lost 6 bases and 7 bases, in that order; junction bases with no gene match: 6. The CDR3 has 14 residues. In germline, CDR1 is SGHVS, CDR2 FNYEAQ. For the CDR3, the DNA is TGTGCCAGCAGGAAAACAGGGGGCGCTGAAAAACTGTTTTTT. Translation gives CASRKTGGAEKLFF. The variable domain in full, completed from reference TRBV7-6 and TRBJ1-4, reads GAGVSQSPRYKVTKRGQDVALRCDPISGHVSLYWYRQALGQGPEFLTYFNYEAQQDKSGLPNDRFSAERPEGSISTLTIQRTEQRDSAMYRCASRKTGGAEKLFFGSGTQLSVL.

This clone was found a few times. CDR3 sequence (DNA): TGTGCCAGCAGCCGGGGGACAGCCCTTAATTCACCCCTCCACTTT. This sequence encodes CASSRGTALNSPLHF. J is TRBJ1-6 and V is TRBV14; 7 nucleotides agree with TRBD1. This CDR3 region has 15 residues. Germline CDR1 SGHDN, CDR2 FVKESK. After removal of 4 bases from V and 6 bases from J, the junction contained 6 bases not matched to a gene.

V and J are TRBV15 and TRBJ1-2; possible D gene TRBD1, 6 bases. This CDR3 is built from 15 residues. V was trimmed by 0 bases and J by 4 bases, leaving 12 bases between them. Per germline, CDR1 LNHNV and CDR2 YYDKDF (reference sequence). This CDR3 is CATSREGRGVYGYTF. Written as DNA, the CDR3 is TGTGCCACCAGCAGAGAGGGCAGGGGAGTCTATGGCTACACCTTC.

This rearrangement joins TRBV5-1 to TRBJ1-2, with a tentative D call TRBD1 (6 bases). Germline values: CDR1 SGHRS, CDR2 YFSETQ. V was cut by 0 bases and J by 9 bases, with 18 bases left in between. The CDR3 runs 15 residues. CDR3 bases: TGCGCCAGCAGCTTGGGAGACAGGTCGAGAGGCAGCTACACCTTC. Its protein product is CASSLGDRSRGSYTF. Based on the CDR3 plus reference TRBV5-1 and TRBJ1-2, the full variable domain is KAGVTQTPRYLIKTRGQQVTLSCSPISGHRSVSWYQQTPGQGLQFLFEYFSETQRNKGNFPGRFSGRQFSNSRSEMNVSTLELGDSALYLCASSLGDRSRGSYTFGSGTRLTVV.

The genes are TRBV11-1 and TRBJ2-1, with D tentatively TRBD1 (6 bases). V was cut by 5 bases and J by 4 bases, with 12 bases left in between. Germline V lookup: CDR1 SGHAT, CDR2 FQDESV (reference sequence). This CDR3 comprises 14 residues. The CDR3 sequence is CASSSRTAYNEQFF. CDR3 bases: TGTGCCAGCAGCAGCAGGACAGCGTACAATGAGCAGTTCTTC. Supplemented by reference TRBV11-1 and TRBJ2-1, the full variable domain reads EAEVAQSPRYKITEKSQAVAFWCDPISGHATLYWYRQILGQGPELLVQFQDESVVDDSQLPKDRFSAERLKGVDSTLKIQPAELGDSAMYLCASSSRTAYNEQFFGPGTRLTVL.

The V and J genes are TRBV5-4 and TRBJ2-7; a weak D match, TRBD1 (5 bases). V was pared by 0 bases and J by 1 base, with 11 bases between. Germline V gives CDR1 SGHNT, CDR2 YYREEE (reference sequence). The CDR3 spans 15 residues. The CDR3 bases are TGTGCCAGCAGCTTGGAACAGGAGCCTTCCTACGAGCAGTACTTC. Protein sequence: CASSLEQEPSYEQYF.